Below are 9 T cell receptor beta chains sequenced from a single sample in a study of T cell repertoires in cytomegalovirus infection. TCRdb reanalysed the reads using MiXCR and keeps one entry per CDR3 protein. The sample comprises around 440,000 distinct CDR3 sequences, roughly 10% of which are singletons, and roughly a tenth rests with the top ten. The sample comprised PBMCs. These receptors all come from a human donor in good health (CMV status not recorded). Some clones in this sample may be carry-over from other donors' samples.

This clonotype has ten or more counts. The chain combines TRBV25-1 with TRBJ2-1; 12 bases are shared with TRBD2. V lost 8 bases and J lost 4; bases outside the gene matches: 3. The germline V gene encodes CDR1 MGHDK and CDR2 SYGVNS. The CDR3 extends over 14 amino acids. The CDR3 spells CASRTSGDYNEQFF. Here the CDR3 DNA reads TGTGCCAGCCGGACTAGCGGGGATTACAATGAGCAGTTCTTC. Filled out from reference TRBV25-1 and TRBJ2-1, the complete variable domain reads EADIYQTPRYLVIGTGKKITLECSQTMGHDKMYWYQQDPGMELHLIHYSYGVNSTEKGDLSSESTVSRIRTEHFPLTLESARPSHTSQYLCASRTSGDYNEQFFGPGTRLTVL.

This clonotype was seen at least ten times. The chain has TRBV12-3 or TRBV12-4 and TRBJ1-2; D is ambiguous. V was trimmed by 6 bases and J by 7 bases, leaving 18 bases between them. The CDR3 consists of 14 residues. In DNA, the CDR3 is TGTGCCAGCAGCAATCCGACGGTGCTTCTTGGCTACACCTTC. Translating gives CASSNPTVLLGYTF.

DNA of the CDR3: TGTGCCAGCAGCTCCCTTACAGGGGGGACTGAAGCTTTCTTT. Protein: CASSSLTGGTEAFF. The chain has TRBV9 and TRBJ1-1; 8 bases line up with TRBD1. With V trimmed by 4 bases and J by 5 bases, 7 bases remained unmatched. CDR1 and CDR2 (germline): SGDLS, YYNGEE. This CDR3 has 14 residues.

The V and J genes are TRBV12-3 or TRBV12-4 and TRBJ1-6; TRBD1 matches at 8 bases. With 6 bases clipped from V and 9 bases from J, the junction kept 10 bases outside the gene matches. The CDR3 spans 15 residues. The CDR3 sequence: CASSTGGTLVSPLHF. The CDR3 region has the DNA TGTGCCAGCAGCACAGGGGGGACGTTAGTTTCACCCCTCCACTTT.

The chain couples TRBV27 to TRBJ2-1, with 15 nucleotides matching TRBD2. Germline V gives CDR1 MNHEY, CDR2 SMNVEV (reference sequence). This CDR3 has 15 residues. V was clipped by 4 bases and J by 11 bases; unmatched bases: 6. The CDR3 coding sequence is TGTGCCAGCAGTTCAGGGACTAGCGGGAGGTCGCAGCAGTTCTTC. This sequence encodes CASSSGTSGRSQQFF.

This clonotype was recorded at least ten times. The chain couples TRBV19 to TRBJ1-6; the D is unclear. The CDR3 runs 12 residues. Germline V gives CDR1 LNHDA, CDR2 SQIVND (reference sequence). V shed 5 bases and J shed 10 bases, with 9 bases lying between them. CDR3 coding DNA: TGTGCCAGTAGTGGCCCCGGGTCACCCCTCCACTTT. Translation: CASSGPGSPLHF.

This clonotype was observed many times. This rearrangement joins TRBV12-3 or TRBV12-4 to TRBJ2-3, with D perhaps TRBD2 (7 bases). Trimming took off 6 bases at V and 5 bases at J, with 15 bases between the two ends. This CDR3 is built from 14 residues. CDR3 DNA: TGTGCCAGCAGGGGGAGGGCCAGGGGAGATACGCAGTATTTT. The encoded protein is CASRGRARGDTQYF.

At least ten counts were recorded for this clonotype. V usage is TRBV4-1 and J usage is TRBJ2-1; 15 nucleotides match TRBD2. In germline, CDR1 is MGHRA, CDR2 YSYEKL. V gave up 4 bases and J gave up 2 bases; unmatched junction bases: 3. CDR3 length: 17 amino acids. The CDR3 sequence is CASSPGTSGRTYNEQFF. The CDR3 region has the DNA TGCGCCAGCAGCCCCGGGACTAGCGGGAGGACCTACAATGAGCAGTTCTTC.

The J gene is TRBJ1-1, the V gene TRBV12-3 or TRBV12-4, with D perhaps matching TRBD1 (5 bases). The CDR3 sequence is 16 residues long. V lost 2 bases, J lost 1 base, and 14 bases lay in between. Written as DNA, the CDR3 is TGTGCCAGCAGTTTAAGGGGACCTCGTAGGAACACTGAAGCTTTCTTT. Translation gives CASSLRGPRRNTEAFF.